The 11 T cell receptor beta chains below all came from one sample that was sequenced in a study of blood T cells in healthy people across ages (dated by TCRdb to about 2015). The method was 5' RACE. Sequencing was performed on an Illumina HiSeq 2500. A second PCR of 7 to 11 cycles was run with a J-beta primer mix and a sample-barcoded 5' primer. TCRdb cleaned the public reads at Q25 with fastp, built clones with MiXCR and kept in-frame beta chains. Every entry covers one CDR3 protein and lists the most common genes and DNA from its rows. The sample table lists roughly 1,700,000 distinct CDR3 sequences, about 28% of them with a count of one. The top ten clones comprise about 8% of the sample. Sequencing input: blood. The receptors shown here come from a woman younger than 45 in good health.

The genes are TRBV27 and TRBJ2-3; 16 nucleotides line up with TRBD2. The junction had 13 bases not matched to a gene; V was cut back by 2 bases and J by 2 bases. The germline CDR1 and CDR2 sequences are MNHEY and SMNVEV (reference sequence). The CDR3 runs to 21 residues. The CDR3 DNA sequence: TGTGCCAGCAGTTTAAAGTGGTCGGGACTAGCGGGGGGGAGCTCCACAGATACGCAGTATTTT. It specifies CASSLKWSGLAGGSSTDTQYF.

This clonotype has more than one count but fewer than ten. The chain couples TRBV28 to TRBJ2-3, with a tentative D call TRBD2 (6 bases). V dropped 10 bases and J dropped 10 bases, with 24 bases sitting between them. The germline V gene has CDR1 MDHEN and CDR2 SYDVKM. CDR3 length: 14 residues. The DNA of the CDR3 is TGTGCCACCACCCGTGGACTTCTGGAGGGTTCGCAGTATTTT. This gives the protein CATTRGLLEGSQYF.

The V and J genes are TRBV7-2 and TRBJ2-1; D gene ambiguous. Trimming removed 2 bases from V and 4 bases from J, with 15 bases in between. Per germline, CDR1 SGHTA and CDR2 FQGNSA. This CDR3 is built from 16 residues. The CDR3: CASSLMAPGGYNEQFF. Here the CDR3 DNA reads TGTGCCAGCAGCTTAATGGCTCCTGGTGGTTACAATGAGCAGTTCTTC. Variable domain in full (rest from reference TRBV7-2 and TRBJ2-1): GAGVSQSPSNKVTEKGKDVELRCDPISGHTALYWYRQSLGQGLEFLIYFQGNSAPDKSGLPSDRFSAERTGGSVSTLTIQRTQQEDSAVYLCASSLMAPGGYNEQFFGPGTRLTVL.

The gene calls are TRBV9 and TRBJ2-5; TRBD2 might be the D (6 bases). This CDR3 region has 15 residues. V shed 4 bases and J shed 0 bases, with 13 bases lying between them. In germline, CDR1 is SGDLS, CDR2 YYNGEE. This CDR3 reads CASSSLDYYQETQYF. The CDR3 DNA reads TGTGCCAGCAGCTCCCTGGACTATTACCAAGAGACCCAGTACTTC.

A word on this clonotype: This may arise from a read error, as a much more abundant clone is one base away. The chain joins TRBV3-1 to TRBJ2-1, with TRBD2 matching over 9 bases. In germline, CDR1 is LGHDT, CDR2 YNNKEL (reference sequence). The CDR3 sequence is 15 residues long. The CDR3 sequence is CANSQGGRVYGEQFF. In DNA form, the CDR3 reads TGTGCCAACAGCCAAGGCGGGAGGGTTTATGGTGAGCAGTTCTTC.

V usage is TRBV20-1 and J usage is TRBJ2-1; 10 bases map to TRBD2. With V trimmed by 6 bases and J by 3 bases, 5 bases remained unmatched. This CDR3 contains 14 residues. The V gene's germline CDR1 is DFQATT and CDR2 SNEGSKA (reference sequence). CDR3 loop: CSARSGRVYNEQFF. For the CDR3, the DNA is TGCAGTGCCAGGAGCGGGAGGGTCTACAATGAGCAGTTCTTC.

This clonotype showed up just once. The rearrangement uses TRBV11-2 and TRBJ2-1, with 13 bases aligning to TRBD2. V shed 5 bases, J shed 9 bases, and the junction held 10 bases outside the gene matches. In germline, CDR1 is SGHAT, CDR2 FQNNGV. This CDR3 contains 16 residues. The CDR3 region has the DNA TGTGCCAGCAGCATGCCGGGACTAGCGGGAACTTCTGAGCAGTTCTTC. This encodes CASSMPGLAGTSEQFF.

In regard to this clonotype: One end of the junction fails to match germline, which may point to a read error. The genes are TRBV14 and TRBJ1-4, with 11 bases identical to TRBD1. The CDR3 is 16 residues long. Germline loops: CDR1 SGHDN, CDR2 FVKESK. The CDR3 coding sequence is TGTGCCACCAAAGGACAGGGGGCGTCAACTAATGGAAAACTGTTTTTT. It translates to CATKGQGASTNGKLFF.

V and J are TRBV6-6 and TRBJ1-1; no reliable D call. CDR1 is MNHNY, CDR2 SVGAGI, per germline (reference sequence). The V end lost 2 bases, the J end lost 5 bases, and 21 bases lay between the germline ends. The CDR3 consists of 17 residues. The CDR3 sequence is CASSYRSPALSGTEAFF. In nucleotides, the CDR3 is TGTGCCAGCAGTTACAGGTCCCCAGCCCTATCAGGTACTGAAGCTTTCTTT.

Remarks on this clonotype: One junction end disagrees with the germline gene, perhaps due to a read error. The chain carries TRBV7-3 and TRBJ2-3; TRBD2 aligns across 10 bases. This CDR3 comprises 14 residues. In germline, CDR1 is SGHTA, CDR2 FQGTGA. The CDR3 region is CAGSGRGSTDTQYF. CDR3 in DNA: TGTGCCGGCAGCGGGAGGGGTAGCACAGATACGCAGTATTTT.

The sample holds a few counts of this clonotype. V and J are TRBV3-1 and TRBJ1-2; D is unclear. The germline gives CDR1 LGHDT, CDR2 YNNKEL (reference sequence). V was cut by 0 bases and J by 8 bases, with 13 bases left in between. CDR3 size: 14 residues. CDR3 in DNA: TGTGCCAGCAGCCAAGATGCCCTTTTGCAAGGCTACACCTTC. Its protein product is CASSQDALLQGYTF.